Listed here are 15 T cell receptor beta chains from one sample, sequenced in a study of CD8 T cells in Susac syndrome. After extraction with the RNeasy kit, about 0.45 to 1 ug of the RNA was reverse transcribed using random hexamers. A single record per CDR3 protein comes from TCRdb applying MiXCR to the immunoSEQ multiplex PCR reads. Of approximately 100,000 distinct CDR3 sequences in the sample, approximately 90% were seen once. Source material: CD8+ T cells from PBMCs. The receptor source for this set is a human donor in good health.

The V gene is TRBV29-1, the J gene TRBJ2-5; D gene ambiguous. V was clipped by 1 base and J by 3 bases, with 6 bases between them. Germline CDR1 reads SQVTM; CDR2 reads ANQGSEA. The CDR3 is made up of 12 amino acids. CDR3: CSVEGDEETQYF. The CDR3 DNA is TGCAGCGTTGAAGGCGACGAAGAGACCCAGTACTTC.

This clonotype has only one observation. V is TRBV12-3 or TRBV12-4 and J is TRBJ1-2; maybe TRBD1 (5 bases). This CDR3 is built from 15 residues. V lost 6 bases, J lost 5 bases, and 19 bases lay in between. CDR3 loop: CASSSTMRGTYGYTF. The DNA for the CDR3 is TGTGCCAGCAGCTCTACGATGAGGGGAACATATGGCTACACCTTC.

The V call is TRBV9, the J call TRBJ2-3; D possibly uses TRBD1 or TRBD2 (5 bases each). Trimming shortened V by 4 bases and J by 3 bases, and 15 bases separated the two germline ends. The CDR3 has 15 residues. Germline values: CDR1 SGDLS, CDR2 YYNGEE. CDR3: CASSPRGGKTDTQYF. CDR3 DNA sequence: TGTGCCAGCAGCCCTCGTGGGGGAAAGACAGATACGCAGTATTTT. Complete variable domain (other parts from reference TRBV9 and TRBJ2-3): DSGVTQTPKHLITATGQRVTLRCSPRSGDLSVYWYQQSLDQGLQFLIQYYNGEERAKGNILERFSAQQFPDLHSELNLSSLELGDSALYFCASSPRGGKTDTQYFGPGTRLTVL.

The chain carries TRBV4-1 and TRBJ2-3; 7 positions agree with TRBD1. The CDR3 loop spans 12 amino acids. The V and J ends lost 2 bases and 10 bases, in that order; junction bases with no gene match: 3. CDR1 and CDR2 (germline): MGHRA, YSYEKL. The CDR3 protein is CASSQRTGAQYF. The CDR3 DNA reads as TGCGCCAGCAGCCAAAGGACAGGAGCGCAGTATTTT.

The chain uses TRBV10-3 and TRBJ2-3; TRBD2 matches 10 bases. The germline V gene encodes CDR1 ENHRY and CDR2 SYGVKD. V lost 4 bases to trimming and J lost 4 bases; unmatched junction nucleotides: 5. This CDR3 spans 15 amino acids. The CDR3 here is CAISGASGSADTQYF. CDR3 in DNA: TGTGCCATCAGTGGGGCTAGCGGGAGCGCAGATACGCAGTATTTT.

V and J are TRBV7-9 and TRBJ1-5; D is possibly TRBD1 (6 bases). The CDR3 spans 15 residues. V lost 1 base and J 2 bases, leaving 9 bases between the germline ends. Germline CDR1 reads SEHNR; CDR2 reads FQNEAQ (reference sequence). The CDR3 DNA follows: TGTGCCAGCAGCTTAGATTCAGGGGGCAATCAGCCCCAGCATTTT. Translation: CASSLDSGGNQPQHF.

V is TRBV6-2 or TRBV6-3 and J is TRBJ2-2; TRBD2 matches at 7 bases. The CDR3 runs 16 residues. J gave up 5 bases and V 6 bases, and 12 bases lay outside the gene matches. CDR1 MNHEY and CDR2 SVGEGT come from the germline V gene. The CDR3 DNA is TGTGCCAGCAGGAGAGGGGCTAGCGGTGGGACCGGGGAGCTGTTTTTT. Amino acids: CASRRGASGGTGELFF.

The V call is TRBV28, the J call TRBJ1-4, with TRBD1 identical over 8 bases. The length of the CDR3 is 14 residues. Unmatched junction bases numbered 7, after V lost 7 bases and J lost 6 bases. Germline V lookup: CDR1 MDHEN, CDR2 SYDVKM. CDR3 sequence (DNA): TGTGCCAGCACCGTAGACAGGGGTGATGAAAAACTGTTTTTT. Amino acid sequence: CASTVDRGDEKLFF.

This clonotype appeared a single time. The rearrangement links TRBV25-1 to TRBJ2-1, with 8 nucleotides matching TRBD1. The CDR3 runs to 14 residues. The germline V gene encodes CDR1 MGHDK and CDR2 SYGVNS. The V and J ends lost 3 bases and 9 bases, in that order; junction bases with no gene match: 7. CDR3 in amino acids: CASSDGQGLVEQFF. DNA of the CDR3: TGTGCCAGCAGTGATGGACAGGGTTTGGTTGAGCAGTTCTTC. The entire variable domain, with the rest obtained from reference TRBV25-1 and TRBJ2-1, is as follows: EADIYQTPRYLVIGTGKKITLECSQTMGHDKMYWYQQDPGMELHLIHYSYGVNSTEKGDLSSESTVSRIRTEHFPLTLESARPSHTSQYLCASSDGQGLVEQFFGPGTRLTVL.

This sequence joins TRBV9 and TRBJ2-7; tentatively, D is TRBD1 (6 bases). V lost 2 bases and J lost 6, with 15 bases in between. CDR3 size: 14 residues. Germline CDR1 and CDR2: SGDLS and YYNGEE. This CDR3 is CASSVRTVPSEQYF. CDR3 bases: TGTGCCAGCAGCGTCCGGACAGTTCCCTCCGAGCAGTACTTC.

CDR3 in DNA: TGTGCCATCAGTGAGCCGAGTGCCCTGATAGCTTTCTTT. It translates to CAISEPSALIAFF. The chain employs TRBV10-3 and TRBJ1-1; D not certain. V was cut by 2 bases and J by 10 bases, with 14 bases left in between. The CDR3 runs 13 residues. In germline, CDR1 is ENHRY, CDR2 SYGVKD.

The chain joins TRBV7-3 to TRBJ2-2; TRBD1 matches 8 bases. The CDR3 has 15 residues. Germline CDR1 reads SGHTA; CDR2 reads FQGTGA. The J segment lost 4 bases and the V segment lost 3 bases, leaving 4 bases of the junction unmatched. The DNA of the CDR3 is TGTGCCAGCAGCTTTACAGGGGGAGGCACCGGGGAGCTGTTTTTT. This codes for CASSFTGGGTGELFF.

The chain employs TRBV7-3 and TRBJ1-1; D perhaps matches TRBD1 (5 bases). Germline loops: CDR1 SGHTA, CDR2 FQGTGA. V was shortened by 5 bases and J by 3 bases, with 13 bases between the two germline ends. This CDR3 has 14 amino acids. The CDR3 loop is CASSPHRGDTEAFF. CDR3 coding DNA: TGTGCCAGCAGCCCTCACAGAGGGGACACTGAAGCTTTCTTT.

Here the CDR3 DNA reads TGCAGTGCTAGGTCAAAACCGGGACTAGCGGGAGTAAGAGATACGCAGTATTTT. Translation: CSARSKPGLAGVRDTQYF. The genes are TRBV20-1 and TRBJ2-3, with 14 bases aligning to TRBD2. V trimming: 3 bases; J trimming: 5 bases; junction bases outside the gene matches: 13. This CDR3 region has 18 residues. Germline V CDR1 and CDR2: DFQATT, SNEGSKA (reference sequence).

On this clonotype: Compared with germline, one end of the junction differs, possibly owing to a read error. The V gene is TRBV7-9, the J gene TRBJ2-7, with a weak D call TRBD2 (5 bases). The length of the CDR3 is 15 residues. Germline CDR1 and CDR2: SEHNR and FQNEAQ (reference sequence). The DNA for the CDR3 is TGTGCCAGTGGGCTGGCCTCGGGAACCGGGTTAAGTTCCCGGTTC. This translates into CASGLASGTGLSSRF.